The rows below give T cell receptor beta chains drawn from one sample of a study of blood T cell repertoires in COVID-19. Sequencing was performed with immunoSEQ multiplex PCR; in TCRdb, only in-frame clones are kept and a portion is missing. Among just under 60,000 clones listed, 85% to 90% were seen once. The specimen sequenced was peripheral blood. These receptors were obtained from a man in his 60s with acute or convalescent COVID-19. CDR3s include the opening cysteine and the closing phenylalanine or tryptophan. The order of the fields is V gene, clone size, J gene, D gene, CDR3 protein, CDR3 DNA. The D gene is left open where the match is weak. Expanded clones get a size class; other rows say once, few or many, or leave the size out.

>TRBV19|.|TRBJ2-7|TRBD2
CASSPRGGRGEQYF
TGTGCCAGTAGTCCTCGCGGGGGGCGAGGGGAGCAGTACTTC
>TRBV7-8|.|TRBJ1-2|.
CASSLGAQGYAGYTF
TGTGCCAGCAGCTTAGGTGCCCAGGGGTACGCTGGCTACACCTTC
>TRBV23-1|.|TRBJ2-7|.
CASSQLKRVYEQYF
TGCGCCAGCAGTCAATTGAAACGGGTCTACGAGCAGTACTTC
>TRBV10-3|once|TRBJ2-7|.
CAIRVTGTTYEQYF
TGTGCCATCAGGGTAACAGGGACGACCTACGAGCAGTACTTC
>TRBV4-1|.|TRBJ2-7|.
CASSQGLSYEQYF
TGCGCCAGCAGCCAGGGCCTCTCCTACGAGCAGTACTTC
>TRBV30|.|TRBJ2-7|TRBD1
CAWTRDRAFNPSYEQYF
TGTGCCTGGACCCGGGACAGGGCGTTTAACCCCTCCTACGAGCAGTACTTC
>TRBV7-2|.|TRBJ2-1|TRBD2
CASSLKGSRVGFGRDEQFF
TGTGCCAGCAGCTTAAAAGGGAGCAGGGTCGGATTTGGGAGGGATGAGCAGTTCTTC
>TRBV5-1|.|TRBJ1-6|.
CASSLRAGEGSPLHF
TGCGCCAGCAGCTTGAGGGCAGGGGAAGGCTCACCCCTCCACTTT
>TRBV6-1|few|TRBJ1-1|.
CASSEGTLLPAFF
TGTGCCAGCAGTGAAGGGACACTCCTTCCCGCTTTCTTT
>TRBV24-1|.|TRBJ2-3|TRBD1
CATSETGGVADTQYF
TGTGCCACCAGTGAGACAGGGGGTGTCGCAGATACGCAGTATTTT
>TRBV2|once|TRBJ1-2|.
CASSEEAGYGHGYTF
TGTGCCAGCAGTGAAGAGGCAGGGTATGGTCATGGCTACACCTTC
>TRBV15|.|TRBJ1-5|.
CATSRTPGQPQHF
TGTGCCACCAGCAGAACCCCCGGTCAGCCCCAGCATTTT
>TRBV7-9|.|TRBJ1-6|TRBD1
CASSRQGDNSPLHF
TGTGCCAGCAGCCGACAGGGTGATAATTCACCCCTCCACTTT
>TRBV9|.|TRBJ2-3|.
CASSPAWDTQYF
TGTGCCAGCAGCCCCGCGTGGGATACGCAGTATTTT
>TRBV28|.|TRBJ2-3|TRBD1
CASSLKQGADTQYF
TGTGCCAGCAGTTTAAAACAGGGGGCAGATACGCAGTATTTT
>TRBV9|.|TRBJ2-7|TRBD1
CASSVGGTGGMNEQYF
TGTGCCAGCAGCGTTGGTGGGACAGGGGGCATGAACGAGCAGTACTTC
>TRBV18|.|TRBJ2-1|TRBD2
CASSPGIAGDNEQFF
TGTGCCAGCTCACCAGGAATAGCGGGAGACAATGAGCAGTTCTTC
>TRBV4-1|.|TRBJ2-3|.
CASSQDHGRGDTQYF
TGCGCCAGCAGCCAAGATCACGGCAGGGGAGATACGCAGTATTTT
>TRBV3-1/TRBV3-2|.|TRBJ1-2|.
CASSQGAGYGYTF
TGTGCCAGCAGCCAAGGGGCAGGGTATGGCTACACCTTC
>TRBV6-1|.|TRBJ1-1|.
CASSEAGGGTEAFF
TGTGCCAGCAGTGAAGCGGGAGGGGGCACTGAAGCTTTCTTT
>TRBV28|.|TRBJ1-5|TRBD1
CASSSDRGAGSNQPQHF
TGTGCCAGCAGTTCTGACAGGGGGGCGGGTAGCAATCAGCCCCAGCATTTT
>TRBV6-5|.|TRBJ1-2|TRBD1
CASNDRGMGYTF
TGTGCCAGCAACGACAGGGGCATGGGCTACACCTTC
>TRBV27|.|TRBJ1-1|.
CASADRPPTEAFF
TGTGCCAGCGCGGATAGGCCCCCCACTGAAGCTTTCTTT
>TRBV7-2|few|TRBJ2-7|TRBD1
CASSLAFRGREQYF
TGTGCCAGCAGTTTAGCTTTCAGGGGGCGGGAGCAGTACTTC
>TRBV3-1/TRBV3-2|.|TRBJ2-1|.
CASSPEALSYNEQFF
TGTGCCAGCAGCCCCGAGGCCCTCTCCTACAATGAGCAGTTCTTC
>TRBV5-1|.|TRBJ2-4|.
CASAGSGAKNIQYF
TGCGCCAGCGCAGGGTCGGGAGCCAAAAACATTCAGTACTTC
>TRBV6-6|.|TRBJ1-3|.
CASSPADSRSGNTIYF
TGTGCCAGCAGCCCCGCCGACAGCCGCTCTGGAAACACCATATATTTT
>TRBV7-3|.|TRBJ2-2|.
CASSLILGTGELFF
TGTGCCAGCAGCTTAATCCTAGGCACCGGGGAGCTGTTTTTT